This paragraph reports one T cell receptor (beta chain). Its specificity is unknown. The donors were part of the validation cohort of over a hundred subjects. That cohort was separate from the first cohort, which comprised 500 to 850 subjects. The method was immunoSEQ multiplex PCR; TCRdb's version includes in-frame clones alone and lacks a portion of them. Found here are approximately 270,000 clones, about 90% of them singletons; the top ten hold around 12%. These data come from a study of cytomegalovirus exposure and HLA in healthy donors. Study outcomes and limitations: According to a later analysis, TCR clusters from the first cohort tended to co-occur in the 120 or so validation repertoires.

Germline assignment: CDR1 SGHVS and CDR2 FQNEAQ. The CDR3 runs 13 residues. V was shortened by 0 bases and J by 9 bases, with 11 bases between the two germline ends. The rearrangement uses TRBV7-8 and TRBJ1-2; a weak D match, TRBD1 (5 bases). The sequence was obtained from a man between 18 and 29 years old in good health and CMV-seropositive. The sequenced sample consisted of PBMCs. The CDR3 reads CASSLAADSRYTF. CDR3 DNA sequence: TGTGCCAGCAGCTTAGCCGCCGACAGTCGCTACACCTTC.